This TCR beta chain was sequenced in a study of CD8 T cells in ankylosing spondylitis. General study points: About 8 highly homologous variants made up a TCR beta motif, and this motif appeared characteristic of ankylosing spondylitis blood.

This clonotype occurred a few times. What it binds is not known. TCRdb re-analysed the 5' RACE reads in MiXCR, keeping a single row per CDR3 protein. The repertoire holds 650,000 to 800,000 distinct CDR3 sequences, with over 15% as singletons. Source material: blood, either unsorted or a sorted T cell fraction (not recorded which). The receptor comes from a male donor with ankylosing spondylitis.

CDR3 in amino acids: CASSYQGWYGYTF. The CDR3 nucleotides read TGTGCCAGCAGCTACCAGGGTTGGTATGGCTACACCTTC. The V and J genes are TRBV13 and TRBJ1-2; D may be TRBD1 (5 bases). CDR1 is PRHDT, CDR2 FYEKMQ, per germline (reference sequence). V lost 4 bases and J lost 5, with 11 bases in between. The CDR3 extends over 13 amino acids.